These 21 T cell receptor beta chains share one sample of origin, sequenced in a study of blood T cell repertoires in COVID-19. Assay used: immunoSEQ multiplex PCR; TCRdb lists only in-frame clones, some missing. The table includes about 260,000 clones, roughly nine tenths detected once. Sequenced sample: peripheral blood. The source of these receptors is a young man with active or convalescent COVID-19.

This chain links TRBV7-2 with TRBJ2-1; 7 nucleotides match TRBD2. V was pared by 2 bases and J by 7 bases, with 14 bases of the junction left unmatched. The CDR3 has 17 amino acids. In germline, CDR1 is SGHTA, CDR2 FQGNSA. CDR3 in amino acids: CASSLTLGRAIRNEQFF. CDR3 DNA: TGTGCCAGCAGCTTAACTCTGGGGAGGGCAATCAGAAATGAGCAGTTCTTC. The full variable domain, in which reference TRBV7-2 and TRBJ2-1 provide the parts outside the CDR3, is GAGVSQSPSNKVTEKGKDVELRCDPISGHTALYWYRQSLGQGLEFLIYFQGNSAPDKSGLPSDRFSAERTGGSVSTLTIQRTQQEDSAVYLCASSLTLGRAIRNEQFFGPGTRLTVL.

This chain uses TRBV24-1 with TRBJ2-1; 9 nucleotides line up with TRBD1. CDR3 length: 14 amino acids. The J segment lost 6 bases and the V segment lost 7 bases, leaving 6 bases of the junction unmatched. Germline V gives CDR1 KGHDR, CDR2 SFDVKD. The CDR3 nucleotides read TGTGCCACCAGAAAGACAGGGGGAAGCAATGAGCAGTTCTTC. Protein sequence: CATRKTGGSNEQFF.

This clone was counted only a few times. The chain is built from TRBV27 and TRBJ1-5; D is possibly TRBD1 (5 bases). Germline V gene lookup returns CDR1 MNHEY and CDR2 SMNVEV (reference sequence). Trimming removed 3 bases at V and 4 bases at J, with 10 bases between. The CDR3 is 14 amino acids. The DNA for the CDR3 is TGTGCCAGCAGTTTTCGGGGGGTTAATCAGCCCCAGCATTTT. The encoded protein is CASSFRGVNQPQHF.

The chain joins TRBV7-9 to TRBJ1-4; TRBD1 agrees at 9 bases. The V and J ends lost 1 base and 2 bases, in that order; junction bases with no gene match: 2. CDR3 length: 16 amino acids. Germline V gene data show CDR1 as SEHNR and CDR2 as FQNEAQ (reference sequence). In DNA form, the CDR3 reads TGTGCCAGCAGCTTAGGTGGGACAGGGACTAATGAAAAACTGTTTTTT. Protein sequence: CASSLGGTGTNEKLFF.

The gene calls are TRBV11-2 and TRBJ1-4; tentative D call: TRBD1 (5 bases). Per germline, CDR1 SGHAT and CDR2 FQNNGV. Trimming removed 5 bases from V and 5 bases from J, with 18 bases in between. This CDR3 has 16 amino acids. The CDR3 spells CASSALRGGKNEKLFF. CDR3 coding DNA: TGTGCCAGCAGCGCTCTTAGGGGAGGAAAAAATGAAAAACTGTTTTTT.

The rearrangement links TRBV7-6 to TRBJ1-4, with D unclear. This CDR3 has 15 residues. Trimming shortened V by 3 bases and J by 5 bases, and 13 bases separated the two germline ends. Germline CDR1 reads SGHVS; CDR2 reads FNYEAQ. The CDR3 DNA follows: TGTGCCAGCAGCTTCAGTGAGGGCAGAAATGAAAAACTGTTTTTT. Its protein is CASSFSEGRNEKLFF.

The chain recombines TRBV28 with TRBJ2-3; TRBD2 aligns across 7 bases. The CDR3 has 14 amino acids. Per germline, CDR1 MDHEN and CDR2 SYDVKM. Trimming removed 7 bases from V and 4 bases from J; junction bases left unmatched: 8. CDR3 protein: CASIPGGPPDTQYF. Written as DNA, the CDR3 is TGTGCCAGCATCCCGGGGGGACCCCCAGATACGCAGTATTTT.

This clone has a handful of counts. This chain uses TRBV29-1 with TRBJ2-7, with D possibly TRBD1 on 7 matching bases. This CDR3 contains 13 residues. Looked up from germline, CDR1 is SQVTM and CDR2 is ANQGSEA. V dropped 4 bases and J dropped 6 bases, with 16 bases sitting between them. CDR3 sequence reads: CSVVGGTDPEQYF. CDR3 sequence (DNA): TGCAGCGTTGTCGGAGGGACAGACCCCGAGCAGTACTTC.

V gene TRBV19 combines with J gene TRBJ2-3, with a tentative D call TRBD2 (6 bases). This CDR3 spans 14 amino acids. Per the germline V gene, CDR1 is LNHDA and CDR2 is SQIVND (reference sequence). Trimming removed 5 bases from V and 7 bases from J, with 16 bases in between. CDR3 bases: TGTGCCAGTAGTGCGAACCGGGACTTTTATACGCAGTATTTT. It yields the protein CASSANRDFYTQYF. Using reference TRBV19 and TRBJ2-3 for the parts outside the CDR3, the full variable domain is DGGITQSPKYLFRKEGQNVTLSCEQNLNHDAMYWYRQDPGQGLRLIYYSQIVNDFQKGDIAEGYSVSREKKESFPLTVTSAQKNPTAFYLCASSANRDFYTQYFGPGTRLTVL.

This chain connects TRBV7-8 to TRBJ2-1, with a weak D call TRBD2 (6 bases). Trimming shortened V by 5 bases and J by 3 bases, and 17 bases separated the two germline ends. Germline loops: CDR1 SGHVS, CDR2 FQNEAQ. The CDR3 sequence is 16 residues long. The CDR3 loop reads CASSPENGGSYNEQFF. Written as DNA, the CDR3 is TGTGCCAGCAGCCCAGAGAATGGGGGGAGCTACAATGAGCAGTTCTTC. The whole variable domain, remainder taken from reference TRBV7-8 and TRBJ2-1, is GAGVSQSPRYKVAKRGQDVALRCDPISGHVSLFWYQQALGQGPEFLTYFQNEAQLDKSGLPSDRFFAERPEGSVSTLKIQRTQQEDSAVYLCASSPENGGSYNEQFFGPGTRLTVL.

CDR3 amino acids: CASSYSGTEEKLFF. In nucleotides, the CDR3 is TGTGCCAGCAGTTACTCGGGGACAGAAGAAAAACTGTTTTTT. The chain is built from TRBV6-5 and TRBJ1-4, with 7 nucleotides matching TRBD1. The V gene's germline CDR1 is MNHEY and CDR2 SVGAGI. The CDR3 is 14 amino acids. After removal of 0 bases from V and 8 bases from J, the junction contained 3 bases not matched to a gene.

The V and J genes are TRBV19 and TRBJ2-5; D uncertain. V was trimmed by 5 bases and J by 5 bases, leaving 12 bases between them. Germline V gives CDR1 LNHDA, CDR2 SQIVND (reference sequence). The CDR3 totals 13 residues. This CDR3 reads CASSPAVLETQYF. In DNA, the CDR3 is TGTGCCAGTAGTCCGGCGGTTTTGGAGACCCAGTACTTC.

The genes are TRBV11-3 and TRBJ1-1; 7 positions match TRBD1. Looked up from germline, CDR1 is SGHNT and CDR2 is YENEEA. V was clipped by 5 bases and J by 0 bases; unmatched bases: 3. This CDR3 is 14 amino acids long. The CDR3 coding sequence is TGTGCCAGCAGCCTGACAGGGCTGAACACTGAAGCTTTCTTT. It is translated as CASSLTGLNTEAFF.

This chain's CDR3 is CASSRDRQETQYF. CDR3 in DNA: TGTGCCAGCAGCAGAGACAGACAAGAGACCCAGTACTTC. The chain combines TRBV11-2 with TRBJ2-5, with D tentatively TRBD1 (5 bases). The CDR3 totals 13 residues. CDR1 SGHAT and CDR2 FQNNGV come from the germline V gene. V lost 5 bases to trimming and J lost 2 bases, with 9 bases between them.

The V call is TRBV19, the J call TRBJ2-3; TRBD1 aligns across 7 bases. Germline trimming cut 6 bases from V and 1 base from J; bases unmatched to any gene: 4. The CDR3 runs to 14 residues. Per germline, CDR1 LNHDA and CDR2 SQIVND (reference sequence). CDR3 DNA sequence: TGTGCCAGTAGAGATGACAGGGGCACAGATACGCAGTATTTT. It specifies CASRDDRGTDTQYF.

The V and J genes are TRBV10-3 and TRBJ1-3, with D possibly matching TRBD1 (5 bases). Trimming shortened V by 2 bases and J by 4 bases, and 21 bases separated the two germline ends. This CDR3 spans 18 amino acids. CDR1 ENHRY and CDR2 SYGVKD come from the germline V gene. In DNA, the CDR3 is TGTGCCATCAGTGAGCAAGGACATTCGAGAGCTCAGGGAAACACCATATATTTT. This translates into CAISEQGHSRAQGNTIYF.

The table lists this clone with a count of one. The chain links TRBV27 to TRBJ2-5, with 11 bases identical to TRBD2. Looked up from germline, CDR1 is MNHEY and CDR2 is SMNVEV (reference sequence). With 1 base clipped from V and 2 bases from J, the junction kept 0 bases outside the gene matches. CDR3 length: 15 residues. The CDR3 region is CASSLWTSGQETQYF. In nucleotides, the CDR3 is TGTGCCAGCAGTTTATGGACTAGCGGGCAAGAGACCCAGTACTTC.

The chain recombines TRBV3-1 (or the pseudogene TRBV3-2) with TRBJ2-5; tentatively, D is TRBD2 (7 bases). The V gene's germline CDR1 is LGHDT and CDR2 YNNKEL (reference sequence). The ends were cut back, 9 bases at V and 4 bases at J, with 21 bases in the middle. The CDR3 has 15 amino acids. The CDR3: CASTTGLGGGETQYF. CDR3 bases: TGTGCCAGTACTACGGGCTTAGGGGGGGGAGAGACCCAGTACTTC.

CDR3 region: CSAGTGDHNEQFF. For the CDR3, the DNA is TGCAGCGCCGGGACAGGGGACCACAATGAGCAGTTCTTC. This chain uses TRBV29-1 with TRBJ2-1; 10 bases fit TRBD1. CDR3 length equals 13 residues. CDR1 and CDR2 (germline): SQVTM, ANQGSEA. V was clipped by 7 bases and J by 5 bases; unmatched bases: 5.

The chain couples TRBV5-1 to TRBJ2-3; the D gene is possibly TRBD2 (5 bases). This CDR3 has 16 residues. V lost 2 bases to trimming and J lost 3 bases, with 16 bases between them. The V gene's germline CDR1 is SGHRS and CDR2 YFSETQ. CDR3 nucleotides: TGCGCCAGCAGCTTACGAGCAGAGGGTGAGACAGATACGCAGTATTTT. This encodes CASSLRAEGETDTQYF.

J is TRBJ1-2 and V is TRBV28; a possible D gene is TRBD1 (5 bases). Germline-derived CDR1 and CDR2 are MDHEN and SYDVKM. The CDR3 extends over 16 amino acids. Trimming removed 8 bases at V and 4 bases at J, with 23 bases between. The CDR3 DNA sequence: TGTGCCAGCTCGGCGGGACTGGGTTTCTCCGGCTATGGCTACACCTTC. As protein: CASSAGLGFSGYGYTF.